The present T cell receptor (beta chain) was sequenced within a study of cytomegalovirus exposure and HLA in healthy donors. Study findings and constraints: The listing of 150 or so TCR beta chains classed them as cytomegalovirus-associated.

The V gene's germline CDR1 is MDHEN and CDR2 SYDVKM. V was shortened by 6 bases and J by 2 bases, with 11 bases between the two germline ends. The CDR3 is 13 residues long. PCR employed 60 Vbeta and 13 Jbeta primers. Authors' methods: Later reanalysis found 60 million to 90 million unique TCR beta chains, about 10 million of them shared. Produced via immunoSEQ multiplex PCR; TCRdb's table is partial and in-frame only. Clone size and V and J calls were adopted from that table, with D and trimming inferred from the DNA. In the table there are some 120,000 clones, about 80% of which are singletons. This clone occurred a few times. The target antigen is unknown.

What was sequenced was PBMCs. The sequence was obtained from a male donor in good health and CMV-seronegative. The V call is TRBV28, the J call TRBJ2-7; D might be TRBD1 (6 bases). The CDR3 protein is CASRRDTTYEQYF. DNA for the CDR3: TGTGCCAGCAGGAGGGACACCACCTACGAGCAGTACTTC.